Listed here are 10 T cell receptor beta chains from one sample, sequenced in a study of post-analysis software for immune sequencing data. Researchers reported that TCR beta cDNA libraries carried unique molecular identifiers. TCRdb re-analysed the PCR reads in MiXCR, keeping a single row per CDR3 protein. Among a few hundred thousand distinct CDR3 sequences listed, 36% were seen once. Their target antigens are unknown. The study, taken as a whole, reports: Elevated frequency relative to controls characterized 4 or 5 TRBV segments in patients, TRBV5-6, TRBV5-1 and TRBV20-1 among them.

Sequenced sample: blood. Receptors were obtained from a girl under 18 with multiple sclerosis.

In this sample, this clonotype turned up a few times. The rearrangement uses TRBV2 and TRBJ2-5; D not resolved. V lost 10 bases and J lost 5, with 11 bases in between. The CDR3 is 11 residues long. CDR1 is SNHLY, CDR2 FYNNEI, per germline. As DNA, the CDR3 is TGTGCCAAGCAGAGGTCGGAGACCCAGTACTTC. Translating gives CAKQRSETQYF.

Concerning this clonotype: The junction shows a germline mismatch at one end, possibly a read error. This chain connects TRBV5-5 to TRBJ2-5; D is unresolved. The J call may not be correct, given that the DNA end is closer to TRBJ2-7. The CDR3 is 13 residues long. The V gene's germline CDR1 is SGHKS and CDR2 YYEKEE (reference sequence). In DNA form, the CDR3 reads TGCGCCAGCAGCATCATGGTGGACTACGAGCAGTACTTC. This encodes CASSIMVDYEQYF.

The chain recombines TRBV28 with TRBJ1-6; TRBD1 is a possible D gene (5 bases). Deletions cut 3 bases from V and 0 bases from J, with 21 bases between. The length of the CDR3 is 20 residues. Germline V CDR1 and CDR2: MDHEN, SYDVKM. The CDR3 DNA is TGTGCCAGCAGTTTCCGGGACCGCGCCATCGATTTCTCCTATAATTCACCCCTCCACTTT. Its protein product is CASSFRDRAIDFSYNSPLHF.

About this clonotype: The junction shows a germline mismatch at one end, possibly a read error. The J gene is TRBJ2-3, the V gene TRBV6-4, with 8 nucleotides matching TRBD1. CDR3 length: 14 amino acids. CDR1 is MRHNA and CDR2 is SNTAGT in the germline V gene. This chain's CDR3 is CASRDSGGKDTQYF. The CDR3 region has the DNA TGTGCCAGCAGGGACTCAGGGGGCAAAGATACGCAGTATTTT.

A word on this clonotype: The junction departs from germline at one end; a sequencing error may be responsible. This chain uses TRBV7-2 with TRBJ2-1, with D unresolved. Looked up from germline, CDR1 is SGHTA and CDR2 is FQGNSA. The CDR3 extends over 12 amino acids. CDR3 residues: CAGSAYQNEQFF. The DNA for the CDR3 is TGTGCCGGCAGCGCCTATCAGAATGAGCAGTTCTTC.

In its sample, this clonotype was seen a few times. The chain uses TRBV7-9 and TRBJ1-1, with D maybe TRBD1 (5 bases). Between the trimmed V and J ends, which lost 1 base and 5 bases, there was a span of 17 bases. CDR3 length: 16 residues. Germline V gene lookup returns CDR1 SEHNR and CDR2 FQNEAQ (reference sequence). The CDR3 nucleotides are TGTGCCAGCAGCTTAGATCTAACAGGTGCTGGTACTGAAGCTTTCTTT. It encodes CASSLDLTGAGTEAFF. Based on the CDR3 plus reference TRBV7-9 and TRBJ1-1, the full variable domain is DTGVSQNPRHKITKRGQNVTFRCDPISEHNRLYWYRQTLGQGPEFLTYFQNEAQLEKSRLLSDRFSAERPKGSFSTLEIQRTEQGDSAMYLCASSLDLTGAGTEAFFGQGTRLTVV.

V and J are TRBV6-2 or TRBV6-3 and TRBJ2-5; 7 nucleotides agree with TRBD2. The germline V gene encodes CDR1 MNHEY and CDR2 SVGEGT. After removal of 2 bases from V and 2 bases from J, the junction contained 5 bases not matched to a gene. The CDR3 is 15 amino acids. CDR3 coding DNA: TGTGCCAGCAGTTACGCCCTAGCGGATCAAGAGACCCAGTACTTC. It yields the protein CASSYALADQETQYF.

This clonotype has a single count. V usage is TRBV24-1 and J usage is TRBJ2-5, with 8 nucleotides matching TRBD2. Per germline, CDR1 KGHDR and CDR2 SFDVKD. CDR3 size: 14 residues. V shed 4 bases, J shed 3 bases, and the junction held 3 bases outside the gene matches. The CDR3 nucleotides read TGTGCCACCAGTGAAGCGGGACTAGAAGAGACCCAGTACTTC. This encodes CATSEAGLEETQYF.

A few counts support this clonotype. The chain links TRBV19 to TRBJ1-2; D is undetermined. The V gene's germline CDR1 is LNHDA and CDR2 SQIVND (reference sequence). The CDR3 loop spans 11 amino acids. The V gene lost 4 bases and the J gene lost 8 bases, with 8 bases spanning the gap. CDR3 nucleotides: TGTGCCAGTAGTAACCGGGGAGGCTACACCTTC. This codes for CASSNRGGYTF.

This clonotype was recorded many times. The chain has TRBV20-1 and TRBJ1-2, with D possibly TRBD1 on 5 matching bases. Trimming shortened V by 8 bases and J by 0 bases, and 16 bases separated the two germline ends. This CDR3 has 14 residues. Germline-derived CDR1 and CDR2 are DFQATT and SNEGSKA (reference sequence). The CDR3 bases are TGCAGTACGAGACCGGGACCTTCTAACTATGGCTACACCTTC. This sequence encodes CSTRPGPSNYGYTF.